This TCR beta chain was obtained from a study of CD8+CD57+ T cells in acquired aplastic anemia. Overall study context: Sorted CD4+ plus CD8+ cells gave DNA averaging about 3 ug. Study outcomes and limitations: Almost 30 sequences, all CD8+ CDR3, were shared between patients and controls. Patients did not significantly differ from controls in CD8+ Simpson's diversity.

This clonotype was counted many times. Its target is unknown. The study profiled TCR beta VDJ and CDR3 using genomic DNA as template. TCRdb analysed the reads with MiXCR anew, one entry per CDR3 protein. The data show 200,000 to 250,000 distinct CDR3 sequences, with 40% to 60% seen just once and 15% to 20% held by the top ten. Sequenced patients had shown CD8+CD57+ cell expansion by flow cytometry. By the time of blood sampling, patients had still received no therapy. The CDR3 loop spans 15 amino acids. J gave up 0 bases and V 2 bases, and 4 bases lay outside the gene matches. Germline CDR1 reads MNHEY; CDR2 reads SVGAGI.

The sequenced sample was sorted CD4+, CD8+, or CD8+CD57+ T cells (not recorded which) from PBMCs. The source of this sequence is a human donor with aplastic anemia. J is TRBJ2-7 and V is TRBV6-5, with TRBD1 matching over 7 bases. CDR3 bases: TGTGCCAGCAGTTACCTGTGGGACAGCTCCTACGAGCAGTACTTC. Encoded protein: CASSYLWDSSYEQYF.